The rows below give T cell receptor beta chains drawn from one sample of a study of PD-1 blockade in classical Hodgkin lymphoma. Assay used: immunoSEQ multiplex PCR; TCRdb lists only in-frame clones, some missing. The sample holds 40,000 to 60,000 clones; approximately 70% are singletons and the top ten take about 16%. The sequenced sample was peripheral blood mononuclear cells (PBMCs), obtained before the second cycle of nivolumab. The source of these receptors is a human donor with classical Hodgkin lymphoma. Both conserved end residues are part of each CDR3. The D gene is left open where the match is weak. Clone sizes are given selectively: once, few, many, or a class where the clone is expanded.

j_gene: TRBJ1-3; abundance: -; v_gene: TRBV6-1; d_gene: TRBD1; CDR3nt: TGTGCCAGCAGTGGGCTGACAGGGGCAGGAAACACCATATATTTT; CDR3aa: CASSGLTGAGNTIYF
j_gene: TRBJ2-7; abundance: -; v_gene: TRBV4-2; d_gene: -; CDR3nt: TGTGCCAGCAGCCAGGAAGGAAGGGGACGCGGCGACTACGAGCAGTACTTC; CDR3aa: CASSQEGRGRGDYEQYF
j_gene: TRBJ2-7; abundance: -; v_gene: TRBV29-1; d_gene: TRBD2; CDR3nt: TGCAGCGCCTATAGCGGGAGGACATACGAGCAGTACTTC; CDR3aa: CSAYSGRTYEQYF
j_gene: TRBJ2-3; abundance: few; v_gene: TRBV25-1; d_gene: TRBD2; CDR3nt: TGTGCCAGCAGTGAATGGCTAGCGGGTAACACAGATACGCAGTATTTT; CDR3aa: CASSEWLAGNTDTQYF
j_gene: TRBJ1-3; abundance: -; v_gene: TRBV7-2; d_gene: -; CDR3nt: TGTGCCAGCAGCTTAGCGGCAGGGCAGGGAAACACCATATATTTT; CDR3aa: CASSLAAGQGNTIYF
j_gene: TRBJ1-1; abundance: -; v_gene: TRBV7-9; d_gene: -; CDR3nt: TGTGCCAGCAGCTCCGTAAACGCCCAGGCTTTCTTT; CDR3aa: CASSSVNAQAFF
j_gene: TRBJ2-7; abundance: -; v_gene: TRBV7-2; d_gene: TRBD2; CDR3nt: TGTGCCAGCAGCTCGACTAGCGGGACCTCCTACGAGCAGTACTTC; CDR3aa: CASSSTSGTSYEQYF
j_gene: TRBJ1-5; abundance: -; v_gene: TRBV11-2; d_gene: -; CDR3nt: TGTGCCAGCAGCCCACAAACGGCCGGAAATCAGCCCCAGCATTTT; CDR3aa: CASSPQTAGNQPQHF
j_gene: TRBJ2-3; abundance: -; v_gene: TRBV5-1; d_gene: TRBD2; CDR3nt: TGCGCCAGCAGCTCCCTAGCGGGGTCCACAGATACGCAGTATTTT; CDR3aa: CASSSLAGSTDTQYF
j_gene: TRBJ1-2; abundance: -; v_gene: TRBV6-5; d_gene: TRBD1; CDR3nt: TGTGCCAGCAGTTCACAGGGGATCTATGGCTACACCTTC; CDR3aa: CASSSQGIYGYTF
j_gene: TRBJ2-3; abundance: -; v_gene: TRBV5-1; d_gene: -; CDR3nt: TGCGCCAGCAGCTTGGGGGGGCGGTCAGATACGCAGTATTTT; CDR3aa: CASSLGGRSDTQYF
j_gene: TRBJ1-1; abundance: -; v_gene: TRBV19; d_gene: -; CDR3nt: TGTGCCAGTAGTATACTCCAGGGGAACACTGAAGCTTTCTTT; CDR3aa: CASSILQGNTEAFF
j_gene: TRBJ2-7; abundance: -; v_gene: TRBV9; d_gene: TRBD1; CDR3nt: TGTGCCAGCAGCTTAGGACAGGGTTCAGCCTACGAGCAGTACTTC; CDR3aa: CASSLGQGSAYEQYF
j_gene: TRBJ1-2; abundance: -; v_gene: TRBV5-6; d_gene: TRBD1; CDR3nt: TGTGCCAGCAGCTCGCAGGGGGTTTATGGCTACACCTTC; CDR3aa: CASSSQGVYGYTF
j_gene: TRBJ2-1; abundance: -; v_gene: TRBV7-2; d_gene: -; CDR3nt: TGTGCCAGCAGCTTAGCCCCCGACACCCACAATGAGCAGTTCTTC; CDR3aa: CASSLAPDTHNEQFF
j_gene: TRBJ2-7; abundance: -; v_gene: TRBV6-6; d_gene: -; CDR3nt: TGTGCCAGCAGTTACCCGGGTGGGGGAAGTGTGTACGAGCAGTACTTC; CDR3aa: CASSYPGGGSVYEQYF
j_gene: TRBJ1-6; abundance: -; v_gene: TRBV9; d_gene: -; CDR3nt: TGTGCCAGCAGCGCCAGCGTGGGGGACCATTCACCCCTCCACTTT; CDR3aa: CASSASVGDHSPLHF
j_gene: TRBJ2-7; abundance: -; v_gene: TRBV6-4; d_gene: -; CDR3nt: TGTGCCAGCAGTGCCTTCTCTGGGGCGGTCTACGAGCAGTACTTC; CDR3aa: CASSAFSGAVYEQYF
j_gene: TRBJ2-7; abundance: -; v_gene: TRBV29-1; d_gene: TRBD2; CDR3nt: TGCAGCGTAGGGGGGGCTAGCGGGAGTACTGACGAGCAGTACTTC; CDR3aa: CSVGGASGSTDEQYF
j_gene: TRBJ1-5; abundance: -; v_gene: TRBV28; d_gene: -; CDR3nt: TGTGCCAGCAGCCTTAGCCAGGGCAGCAATCAGCCCCAGCATTTT; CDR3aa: CASSLSQGSNQPQHF
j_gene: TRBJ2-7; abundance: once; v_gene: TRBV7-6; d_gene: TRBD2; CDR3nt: TGTGCCAGCAGCCACCGACTAGCGGGGACCTACGAGCAGTACTTC; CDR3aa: CASSHRLAGTYEQYF
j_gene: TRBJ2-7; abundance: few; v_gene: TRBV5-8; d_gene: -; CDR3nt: TGTGCCAGCAGCTTGGCGGGGTTCGAGCAGTACTTC; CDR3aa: CASSLAGFEQYF
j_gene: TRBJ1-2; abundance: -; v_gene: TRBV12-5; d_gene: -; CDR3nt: TGTGCTAGTGGTTTCTCCAACCCAGGGTTTCGGTATGGCTACACCTTC; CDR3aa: CASGFSNPGFRYGYTF
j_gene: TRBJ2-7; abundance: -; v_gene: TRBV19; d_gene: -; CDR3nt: TGTGCCAGTAGTATAAGGGGGAGCGGGGCGTTCGTGTACGAGCAGTACTTC; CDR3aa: CASSIRGSGAFVYEQYF
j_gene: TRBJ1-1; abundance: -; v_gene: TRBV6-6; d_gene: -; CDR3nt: TGTGCCAGCAGTTACTCGTGGAGGGGTCGGACTGAAGCTTTCTTT; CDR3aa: CASSYSWRGRTEAFF
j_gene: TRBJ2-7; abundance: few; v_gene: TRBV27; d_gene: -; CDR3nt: TGTGCCAGCAGTTTCGGGACCCCGGCGGGCGAGCAGTACTTC; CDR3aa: CASSFGTPAGEQYF
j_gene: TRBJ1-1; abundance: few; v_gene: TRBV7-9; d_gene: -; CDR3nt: TGTGCCAGCAGCTTAGGACCGACACCGAACACTGAAGCTTTCTTT; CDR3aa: CASSLGPTPNTEAFF
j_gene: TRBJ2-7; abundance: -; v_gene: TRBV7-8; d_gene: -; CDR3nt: TGTGCCAGCAGCTTCTTTGGACAGACCTACGAGCAGTACTTC; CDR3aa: CASSFFGQTYEQYF
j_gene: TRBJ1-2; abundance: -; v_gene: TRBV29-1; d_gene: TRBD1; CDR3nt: TGCAGCGTAGGAGATCGACAGGGAACCTTTCTCTATGGCTACACCTTC; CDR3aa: CSVGDRQGTFLYGYTF
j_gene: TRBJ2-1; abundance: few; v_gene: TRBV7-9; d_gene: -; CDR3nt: TGTGCCAGCAGCTTGGGCCTCGGGACCTCCTACAATGAGCAGTTCTTC; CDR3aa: CASSLGLGTSYNEQFF
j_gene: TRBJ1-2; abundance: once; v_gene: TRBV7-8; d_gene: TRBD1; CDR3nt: TGTGCCAGCAGCTTAGCGTCCGGACAGGGATATGGCTACACCTTC; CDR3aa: CASSLASGQGYGYTF
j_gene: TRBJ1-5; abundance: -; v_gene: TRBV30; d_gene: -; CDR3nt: TGTGCCTGGAGTAAGGATAGCAATCAGCCCCAGCATTTT; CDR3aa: CAWSKDSNQPQHF
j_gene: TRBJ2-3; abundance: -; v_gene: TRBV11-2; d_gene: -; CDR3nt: TGTGCCAGCAGCTACGGAGATACGCAGTATTTT; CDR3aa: CASSYGDTQYF
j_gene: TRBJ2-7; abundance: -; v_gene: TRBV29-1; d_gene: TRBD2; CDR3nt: TGCAGCGTCATTGGGGGAGGGGTCGAGCAGTACTTC; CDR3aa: CSVIGGGVEQYF
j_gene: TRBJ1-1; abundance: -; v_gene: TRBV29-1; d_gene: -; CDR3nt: TGCAGCGCGTCTGATCTAGGGACTGAAGCTTTCTTT; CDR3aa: CSASDLGTEAFF
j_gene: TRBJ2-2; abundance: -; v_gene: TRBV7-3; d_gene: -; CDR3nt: TGTGCCAGCAGCTTATTGTCGACGGGACGGCAATATTTT; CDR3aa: CASSLLSTGRQYF
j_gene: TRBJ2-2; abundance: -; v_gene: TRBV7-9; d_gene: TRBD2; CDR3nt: TGTGCCAGCAGAGCTAGCGGGAGGGAGAACGGGGAGCTGTTTTTT; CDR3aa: CASRASGRENGELFF
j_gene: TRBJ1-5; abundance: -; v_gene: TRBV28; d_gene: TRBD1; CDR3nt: TGTGCCAGCAGTTCAACCCGGACAGGTAACAATCAGCCCCAGCATTTT; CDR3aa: CASSSTRTGNNQPQHF
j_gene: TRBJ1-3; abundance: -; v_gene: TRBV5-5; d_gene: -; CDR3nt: TGTGCCAGCAGCTGGGGGGCGACCCACTCTGGAAACACCATATATTTT; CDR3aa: CASSWGATHSGNTIYF
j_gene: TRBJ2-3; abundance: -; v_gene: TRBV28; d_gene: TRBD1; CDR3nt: TGTGCCAGCAGAACTCTGGACAGGGCCACAGATACGCAGTATTTT; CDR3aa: CASRTLDRATDTQYF
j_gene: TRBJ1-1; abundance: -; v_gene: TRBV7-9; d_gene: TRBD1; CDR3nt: TGTGCCAGCAGCCATCGACAGGGGGCGGGCACTGAAGCTTTCTTT; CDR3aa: CASSHRQGAGTEAFF
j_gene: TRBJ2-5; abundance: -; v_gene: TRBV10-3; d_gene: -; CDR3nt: TGTGCCATCAGCTCTAGCGACTCCCAAGAGACCCAGTACTTC; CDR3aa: CAISSSDSQETQYF
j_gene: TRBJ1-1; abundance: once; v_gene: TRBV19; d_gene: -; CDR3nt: TGTGCCAGTAGCCCACGAGGGTGGGAAGCTTTCTTT; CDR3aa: CASSPRGWEAFF
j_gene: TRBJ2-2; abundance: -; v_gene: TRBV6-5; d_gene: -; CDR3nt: TGTGCCAGCAGAGAAAACACCGGGGAGCTGTTTTTT; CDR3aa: CASRENTGELFF